A single sample gave rise to the 7 T cell receptor beta chains below, sequenced in a study of T cell repertoires in cytomegalovirus infection. Each CDR3 protein is one row after TCRdb ran MiXCR on the reads. The top ten clones hold roughly 13% of a sample with around 550,000 distinct CDR3 sequences, about a quarter of them seen once. Sequencing was carried out using PBMCs. Receptors originate from a human donor in good health (CMV status not recorded). Some clones in this sample may be carry-over from other donors' samples.

V usage is TRBV7-9 and J usage is TRBJ1-2; TRBD1 might be the D (5 bases). CDR1 is SEHNR, CDR2 FQNEAQ, per germline (reference sequence). The CDR3 sequence is 15 residues long. The ends were cut back, 3 bases at V and 1 base at J, with 12 bases in the middle. CDR3 sequence (DNA): TGTGCCAGCAGCTTTGCGGTGGGGGATAACTATGGCTACACCTTC. This codes for CASSFAVGDNYGYTF.

The chain couples TRBV5-4 to TRBJ2-1; TRBD2 agrees at 10 bases. V was clipped by 3 bases and J by 7 bases; unmatched bases: 7. CDR3 size: 15 residues. Germline-derived CDR1 and CDR2 are SGHNT and YYREEE (reference sequence). This CDR3 reads CASSSTSGLLNEQFF. CDR3 in DNA: TGTGCCAGCAGCTCGACTAGCGGGCTCCTTAATGAGCAGTTCTTC. Drawing the rest from reference TRBV5-4 and TRBJ2-1, the complete variable domain is ETGVTQSPTHLIKTRGQQVTLRCSSQSGHNTVSWYQQALGQGPQFIFQYYREEENGRGNFPPRFSGLQFPNYSSELNVNALELDDSALYLCASSSTSGLLNEQFFGPGTRLTVL.

This clonotype has only a few counts. This rearrangement joins TRBV11-2 to TRBJ2-3; 11 bases fit TRBD2. The CDR3 consists of 15 residues. With 3 bases clipped from V and 8 bases from J, the junction kept 7 bases outside the gene matches. The V gene's germline CDR1 is SGHAT and CDR2 FQNNGV. The CDR3, as DNA: TGTGCCAGCAGCTTCGGACTAGCGGGCGAATTTACGCAGTATTTT. Translated, it gives CASSFGLAGEFTQYF. Using reference TRBV11-2 and TRBJ2-3 for the parts outside the CDR3, the full variable domain is EAGVAQSPRYKIIEKRQSVAFWCNPISGHATLYWYQQILGQGPKLLIQFQNNGVVDDSQLPKDRFSAERLKGVDSTLKIQPAKLEDSAVYLCASSFGLAGEFTQYFGPGTRLTVL.

This clonotype occurred a few times. This chain joins TRBV7-9 and TRBJ1-4; TRBD1 is a possible D gene (5 bases). CDR1 is SEHNR and CDR2 is FQNEAQ in the germline V gene (reference sequence). Trimming cost V 1 base and J 7 bases, with 10 bases left between them. The CDR3 is 14 amino acids. CDR3 nucleotides: TGTGCCAGCAGCTTAGAGGGGACTGGTGAAAAACTGTTTTTT. Its translation is CASSLEGTGEKLFF.

The chain links TRBV6-8 to TRBJ2-1, with 11 bases fitting TRBD2. V shed 2 bases and J 7 bases; nucleotides not matched to a gene: 7. The germline V gene encodes CDR1 MNHGY and CDR2 SAAAGT. This CDR3 spans 16 amino acids. In DNA form, the CDR3 reads TGTGCCAGCAGTTACGGGTTCCTAGCGGGGGGAAATGAGCAGTTCTTC. Translation: CASSYGFLAGGNEQFF.

The chain uses TRBV6-5 and TRBJ2-1; D perhaps matches TRBD2 (7 bases). The CDR3 is made up of 18 amino acids. Germline V lookup: CDR1 MNHEY, CDR2 SVGAGI. Trimming removed 5 bases at V and 0 bases at J, with 20 bases between. CDR3 sequence (DNA): TGTGCCAGCAGTCCCATCCTGGGGGGGGCAAGCTCCTACAATGAGCAGTTCTTC. Protein: CASSPILGGASSYNEQFF.

V and J are TRBV7-9 and TRBJ1-1, with 8 bases identical to TRBD1. The germline V gene encodes CDR1 SEHNR and CDR2 FQNEAQ (reference sequence). This CDR3 contains 13 residues. J lost 4 bases, V lost 6 bases, and 4 bases had no gene match. This CDR3 is CASRTGEGTEAFF. In DNA, the CDR3 is TGTGCCAGCAGGACAGGGGAGGGCACTGAAGCTTTCTTT. The full variable domain, rest sourced from reference TRBV7-9 and TRBJ1-1, is DTGVSQNPRHKITKRGQNVTFRCDPISEHNRLYWYRQTLGQGPEFLTYFQNEAQLEKSRLLSDRFSAERPKGSFSTLEIQRTEQGDSAMYLCASRTGEGTEAFFGQGTRLTVV.